Listed here are 7 T cell receptor beta chains from one sample, sequenced in a study of T cell repertoires in cytomegalovirus infection. TCRdb reprocessed the reads via MiXCR and lists one record per CDR3 protein. Among some 680,000 distinct CDR3 sequences listed, less than 40% were seen once. Specimen: PBMCs. The receptors were gathered from a human donor in good health (CMV status not recorded). Some clones in this sample may be carry-over from other donors' samples.

This chain links TRBV12-3 or TRBV12-4 with TRBJ1-2, with TRBD1 as a possible D gene (5 bases). This CDR3 has 15 residues. Trimming removed 3 bases at V and 0 bases at J, with 11 bases between. The CDR3 DNA is TGTGCCAGCAGTTTCGCGGGACGGGCTAACTATGGCTACACCTTC. This translates into CASSFAGRANYGYTF.

This sequence joins TRBV28 and TRBJ1-4, with D possibly being TRBD1 (5 bases). CDR1 and CDR2 (germline): MDHEN, SYDVKM. Trimming took 5 bases from V and 6 from J, leaving 19 bases between them. The CDR3 consists of 16 residues. CDR3 bases: TGTGCCAGCAGTGGCCTGGGGCTGGCAGGGCATGAAAAACTGTTTTTT. This translates into CASSGLGLAGHEKLFF. The entire variable domain, with the rest obtained from reference TRBV28 and TRBJ1-4, is as follows: DVKVTQSSRYLVKRTGEKVFLECVQDMDHENMFWYRQDPGLGLRLIYFSYDVKMKEKGDIPEGYSVSREKKERFSLILESASTNQTSMYLCASSGLGLAGHEKLFFGSGTQLSVL.

The J gene is TRBJ1-5, the V gene TRBV7-2, with D perhaps matching TRBD1 (6 bases). Per the germline V gene, CDR1 is SGHTA and CDR2 is FQGNSA. The CDR3 extends over 15 amino acids. V lost 5 bases and J lost 4, with 15 bases in between. The CDR3: CASSPTGGQNQPQHF. The CDR3 nucleotides read TGTGCCAGCAGCCCGACCGGGGGCCAGAATCAGCCCCAGCATTTT.

The chain is built from TRBV7-8 and TRBJ1-1; 7 nucleotides agree with TRBD1. The CDR3 runs to 17 residues. Germline CDR1 reads SGHVS; CDR2 reads FQNEAQ. With 5 bases clipped from V and 0 bases from J, the junction kept 12 bases outside the gene matches. The CDR3 region has the DNA TGTGCCAGCAGCCCAAGACAGGGCGCACTTATGAACACTGAAGCTTTCTTT. Translating gives CASSPRQGALMNTEAFF.

A few counts support this clonotype. This chain joins TRBV7-2 and TRBJ2-7, with TRBD1 matching over 9 bases. The CDR3 consists of 15 residues. V lost 5 bases and J lost 2; bases outside the gene matches: 7. Germline V gene sequence: CDR1 SGHTA, CDR2 FQGNSA. As DNA, the CDR3 is TGTGCCAGCAGCCTTACGGGACAGGGACCCTACGAGCAGTACTTC. It translates to CASSLTGQGPYEQYF.

The CDR3 nucleotides read TGTGCCAGCAGTCCGCCCTGGGTGGCTGAAGCTTTCTTT. Amino acids: CASSPPWVAEAFF. The genes are TRBV28 and TRBJ1-1; D gene uncertain. Between the trimmed V and J ends, which lost 5 bases and 6 bases, there was a span of 13 bases. The V gene's germline CDR1 is MDHEN and CDR2 SYDVKM. The CDR3 is 13 residues long. The full variable domain, with the rest looked up from reference TRBV28 and TRBJ1-1, is DVKVTQSSRYLVKRTGEKVFLECVQDMDHENMFWYRQDPGLGLRLIYFSYDVKMKEKGDIPEGYSVSREKKERFSLILESASTNQTSMYLCASSPPWVAEAFFGQGTRLTVV.

The table lists this clonotype with many counts. The rearrangement links TRBV7-2 to TRBJ2-7; D may be TRBD1 (5 bases). Germline CDR1 and CDR2: SGHTA and FQGNSA. This CDR3 region has 13 residues. The V end lost 9 bases, the J end lost 2 bases, and 14 bases lay between the germline ends. The DNA of the CDR3 is TGTGCCAGTGGGGTGGCAGGGCCCTACGAGCAGTACTTC. Translated, it gives CASGVAGPYEQYF.